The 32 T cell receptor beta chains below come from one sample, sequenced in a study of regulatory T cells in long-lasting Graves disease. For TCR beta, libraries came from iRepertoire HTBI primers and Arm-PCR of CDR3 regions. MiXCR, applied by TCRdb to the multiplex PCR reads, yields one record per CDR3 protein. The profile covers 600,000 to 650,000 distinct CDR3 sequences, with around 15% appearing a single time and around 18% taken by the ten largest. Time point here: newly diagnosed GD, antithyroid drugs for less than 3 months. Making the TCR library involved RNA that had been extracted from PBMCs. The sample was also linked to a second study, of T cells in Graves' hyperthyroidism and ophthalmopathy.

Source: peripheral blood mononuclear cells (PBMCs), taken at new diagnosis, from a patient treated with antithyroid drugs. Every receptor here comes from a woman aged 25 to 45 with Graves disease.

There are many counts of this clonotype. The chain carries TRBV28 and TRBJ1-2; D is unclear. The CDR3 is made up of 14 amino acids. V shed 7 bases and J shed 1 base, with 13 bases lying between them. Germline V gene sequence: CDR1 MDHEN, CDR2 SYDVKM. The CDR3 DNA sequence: TGTGCCAGCACCCTCCGGGTCTTTAACTATGGCTACACCTTC. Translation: CASTLRVFNYGYTF.

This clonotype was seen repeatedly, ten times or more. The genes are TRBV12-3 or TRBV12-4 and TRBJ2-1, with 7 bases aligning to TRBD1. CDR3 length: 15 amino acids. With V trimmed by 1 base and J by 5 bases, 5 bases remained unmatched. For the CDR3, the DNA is TGTGCCAGCAGTTTAGGCGGACAGGAGAACAATGAGCAGTTCTTC. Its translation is CASSLGGQENNEQFF.

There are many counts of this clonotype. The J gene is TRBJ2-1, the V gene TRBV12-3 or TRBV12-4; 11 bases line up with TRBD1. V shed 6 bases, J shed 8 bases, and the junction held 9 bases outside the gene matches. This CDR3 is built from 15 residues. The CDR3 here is CASSRTGTGGHEQFF. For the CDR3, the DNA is TGTGCCAGCAGCCGAACCGGGACAGGGGGTCATGAGCAGTTCTTC.

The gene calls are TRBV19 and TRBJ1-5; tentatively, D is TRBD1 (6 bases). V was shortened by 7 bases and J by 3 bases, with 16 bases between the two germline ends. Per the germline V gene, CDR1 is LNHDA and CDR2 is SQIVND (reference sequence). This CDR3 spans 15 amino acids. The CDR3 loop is CASNPQGRVNQPQHF. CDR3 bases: TGTGCCAGTAATCCACAGGGAAGGGTCAATCAGCCCCAGCATTTT.

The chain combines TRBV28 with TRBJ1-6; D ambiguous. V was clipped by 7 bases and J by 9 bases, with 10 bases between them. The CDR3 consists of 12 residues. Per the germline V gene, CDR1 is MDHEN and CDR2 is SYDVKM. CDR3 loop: CASNWAGSPLHF. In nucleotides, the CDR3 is TGTGCCAGCAATTGGGCGGGTTCACCCCTCCACTTT. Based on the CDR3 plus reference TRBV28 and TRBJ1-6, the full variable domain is DVKVTQSSRYLVKRTGEKVFLECVQDMDHENMFWYRQDPGLGLRLIYFSYDVKMKEKGDIPEGYSVSREKKERFSLILESASTNQTSMYLCASNWAGSPLHFGNGTRLTVT.

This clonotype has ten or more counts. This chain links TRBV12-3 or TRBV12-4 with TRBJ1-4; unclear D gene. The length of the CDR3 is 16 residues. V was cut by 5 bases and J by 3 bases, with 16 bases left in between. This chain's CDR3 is CASSPLAGSANEKLFF. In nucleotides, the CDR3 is TGTGCCAGCAGTCCGTTGGCGGGGTCGGCTAATGAAAAACTGTTTTTT.

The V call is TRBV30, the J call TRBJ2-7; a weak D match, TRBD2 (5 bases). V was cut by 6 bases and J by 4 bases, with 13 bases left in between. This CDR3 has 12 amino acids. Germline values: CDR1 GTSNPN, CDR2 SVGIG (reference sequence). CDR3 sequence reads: CACTGLLYEQYF. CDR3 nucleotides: TGTGCCTGTACCGGACTTCTATACGAGCAGTACTTC.

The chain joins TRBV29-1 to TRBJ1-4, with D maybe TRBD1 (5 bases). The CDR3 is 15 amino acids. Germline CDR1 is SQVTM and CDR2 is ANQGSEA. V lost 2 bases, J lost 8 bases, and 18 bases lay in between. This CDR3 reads CSVERAGTLGEKLFF. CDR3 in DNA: TGCAGCGTTGAACGCGCAGGGACCTTGGGGGAAAAACTGTTTTTT. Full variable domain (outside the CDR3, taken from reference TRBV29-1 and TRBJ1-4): SAVISQKPSRDICQRGTSLTIQCQVDSQVTMMFWYRQQPGQSLTLIATANQGSEATYESGFVIDKFPISRPNLTFSTLTVSNMSPEDSSIYLCSVERAGTLGEKLFFGSGTQLSVL.

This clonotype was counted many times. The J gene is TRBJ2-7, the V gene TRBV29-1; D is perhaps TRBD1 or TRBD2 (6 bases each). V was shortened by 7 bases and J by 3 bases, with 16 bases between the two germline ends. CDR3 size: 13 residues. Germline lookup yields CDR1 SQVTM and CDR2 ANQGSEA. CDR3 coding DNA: TGCAGCGCGCGGCGGGACACTATCTACGAGCAGTACTTC. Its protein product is CSARRDTIYEQYF.

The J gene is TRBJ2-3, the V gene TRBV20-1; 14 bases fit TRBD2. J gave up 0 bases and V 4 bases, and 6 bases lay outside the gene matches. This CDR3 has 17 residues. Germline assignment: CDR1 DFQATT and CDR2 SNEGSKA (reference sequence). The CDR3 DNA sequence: TGCAGTGCTACCGGGACTAGCGGGAGCGATAGCACAGATACGCAGTATTTT. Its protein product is CSATGTSGSDSTDTQYF.

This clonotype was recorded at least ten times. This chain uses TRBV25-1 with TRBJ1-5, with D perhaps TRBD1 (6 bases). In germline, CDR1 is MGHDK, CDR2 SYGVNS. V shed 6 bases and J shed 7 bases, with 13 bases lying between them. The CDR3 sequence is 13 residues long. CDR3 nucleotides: TGTGCCAGCAGAGGGGGGGGAACGCAGCCCCAGCATTTT. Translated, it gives CASRGGGTQPQHF.

The CDR3 loop reads CASSLEGLGNTGELFF. The CDR3 DNA sequence: TGTGCCAGCAGCTTAGAGGGTCTGGGGAACACCGGGGAGCTGTTTTTT. The chain carries TRBV7-9 and TRBJ2-2; D not certain. V lost 1 base and J lost 1, with 10 bases in between. This CDR3 contains 16 residues. CDR1 SEHNR and CDR2 FQNEAQ come from the germline V gene (reference sequence).

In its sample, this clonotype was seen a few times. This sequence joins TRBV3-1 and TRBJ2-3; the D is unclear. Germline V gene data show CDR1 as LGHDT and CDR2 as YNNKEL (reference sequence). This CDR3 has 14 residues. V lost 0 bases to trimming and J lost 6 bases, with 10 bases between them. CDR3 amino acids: CASSQEFSRDTQYF. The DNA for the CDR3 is TGTGCCAGCAGCCAAGAGTTCTCAAGGGATACGCAGTATTTT.

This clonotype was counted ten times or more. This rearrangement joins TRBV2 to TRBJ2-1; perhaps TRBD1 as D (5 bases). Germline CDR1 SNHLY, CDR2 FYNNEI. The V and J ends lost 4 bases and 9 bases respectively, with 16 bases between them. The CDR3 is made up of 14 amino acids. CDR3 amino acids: CASSALAGSGEQFF. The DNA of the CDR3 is TGTGCCAGCAGTGCGTTAGCAGGGTCGGGTGAGCAGTTCTTC.

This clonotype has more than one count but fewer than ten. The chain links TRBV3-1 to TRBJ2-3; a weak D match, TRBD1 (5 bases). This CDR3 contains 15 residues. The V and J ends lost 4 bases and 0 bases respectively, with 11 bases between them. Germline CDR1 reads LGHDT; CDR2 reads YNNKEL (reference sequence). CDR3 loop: CASSPRGGSTDTQYF. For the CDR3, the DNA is TGTGCCAGCAGCCCTAGGGGTGGGAGCACAGATACGCAGTATTTT.

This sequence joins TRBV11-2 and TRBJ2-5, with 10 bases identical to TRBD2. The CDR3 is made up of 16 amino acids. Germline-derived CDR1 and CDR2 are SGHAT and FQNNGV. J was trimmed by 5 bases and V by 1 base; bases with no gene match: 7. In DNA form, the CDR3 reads TGTGCCAGCAGCTTAGTTGCTAGCGGGAGAGGGGAGACCCAGTACTTC. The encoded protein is CASSLVASGRGETQYF.

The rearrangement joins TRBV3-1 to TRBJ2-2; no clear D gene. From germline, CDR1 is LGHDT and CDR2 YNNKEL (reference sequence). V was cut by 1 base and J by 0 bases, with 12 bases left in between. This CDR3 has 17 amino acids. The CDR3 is CASSQVGAGANTGELFF. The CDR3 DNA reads TGTGCCAGCAGCCAAGTAGGCGCAGGAGCGAACACCGGGGAGCTGTTTTTT.

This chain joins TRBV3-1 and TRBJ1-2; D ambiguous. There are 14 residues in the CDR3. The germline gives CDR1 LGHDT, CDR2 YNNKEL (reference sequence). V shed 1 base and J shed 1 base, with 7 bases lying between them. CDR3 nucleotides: TGTGCCAGCAGCCAAGTTGGCCTTAACTATGGCTACACCTTC. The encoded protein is CASSQVGLNYGYTF.

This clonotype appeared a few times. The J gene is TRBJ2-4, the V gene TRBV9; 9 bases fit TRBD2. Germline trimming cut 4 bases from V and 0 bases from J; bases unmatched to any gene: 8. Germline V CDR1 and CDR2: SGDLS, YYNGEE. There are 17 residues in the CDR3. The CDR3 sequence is CASSSQGTSLAKNIQYF. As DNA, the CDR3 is TGTGCCAGCAGCTCACAGGGGACTAGCCTAGCCAAAAACATTCAGTACTTC.

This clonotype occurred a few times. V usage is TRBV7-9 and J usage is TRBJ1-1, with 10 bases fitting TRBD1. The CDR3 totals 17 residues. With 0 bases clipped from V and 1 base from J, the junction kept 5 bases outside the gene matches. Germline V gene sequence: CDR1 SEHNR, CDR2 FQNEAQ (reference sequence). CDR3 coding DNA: TGTGCCAGCAGCTTAGCGGACAGGGGGTGGGAGAACACTGAAGCTTTCTTT. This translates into CASSLADRGWENTEAFF.

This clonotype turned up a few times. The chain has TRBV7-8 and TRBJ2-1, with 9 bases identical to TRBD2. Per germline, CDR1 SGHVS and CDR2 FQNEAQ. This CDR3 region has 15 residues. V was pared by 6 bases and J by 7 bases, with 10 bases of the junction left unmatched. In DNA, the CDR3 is TGTGCCAGCAGACGGGCTAGCGGGACTTGGAATGAGCAGTTCTTC. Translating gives CASRRASGTWNEQFF.

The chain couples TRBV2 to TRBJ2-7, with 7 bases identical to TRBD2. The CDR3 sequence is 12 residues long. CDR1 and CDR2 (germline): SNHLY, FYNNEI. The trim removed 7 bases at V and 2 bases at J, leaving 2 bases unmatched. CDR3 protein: CASKRDPYEQYF. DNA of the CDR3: TGTGCCAGCAAGCGGGACCCCTACGAGCAGTACTTC.

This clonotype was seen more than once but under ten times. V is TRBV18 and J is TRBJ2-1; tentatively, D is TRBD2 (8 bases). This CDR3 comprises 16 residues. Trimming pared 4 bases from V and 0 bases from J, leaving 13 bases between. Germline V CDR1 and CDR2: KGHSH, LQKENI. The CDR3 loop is CASSLSGTASYNEQFF. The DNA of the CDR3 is TGTGCCAGCTCACTTAGCGGGACAGCCTCCTACAATGAGCAGTTCTTC.

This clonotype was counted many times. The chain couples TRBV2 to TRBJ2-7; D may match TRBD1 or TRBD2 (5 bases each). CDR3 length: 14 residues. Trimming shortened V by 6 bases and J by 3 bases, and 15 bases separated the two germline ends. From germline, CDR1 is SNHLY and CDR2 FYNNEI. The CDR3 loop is CASRRTTGVYEQYF. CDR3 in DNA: TGTGCCAGCAGAAGGACAACCGGGGTCTACGAGCAGTACTTC.

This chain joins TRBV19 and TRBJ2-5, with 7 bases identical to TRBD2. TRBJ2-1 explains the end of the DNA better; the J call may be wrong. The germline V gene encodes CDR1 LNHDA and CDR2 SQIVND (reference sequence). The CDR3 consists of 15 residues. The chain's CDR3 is CASSIYGGRQETQFF. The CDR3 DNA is TGTGCCAGTAGTATATACGGGGGGAGACAAGAGACCCAGTTCTTC.

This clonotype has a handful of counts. CDR3 nucleotides: TGTGCCAGCAGCGCCCAGGGACTAGCAAACTACGAGCAGTACTTC. Encoded protein: CASSAQGLANYEQYF. V usage is TRBV28 and J usage is TRBJ2-7; TRBD2 matches 9 bases. CDR1 is MDHEN and CDR2 is SYDVKM in the germline V gene. V lost 6 bases to trimming and J lost 3 bases; unmatched junction nucleotides: 9. The CDR3 loop spans 15 amino acids. The variable domain in full, completed from reference TRBV28 and TRBJ2-7, reads DVKVTQSSRYLVKRTGEKVFLECVQDMDHENMFWYRQDPGLGLRLIYFSYDVKMKEKGDIPEGYSVSREKKERFSLILESASTNQTSMYLCASSAQGLANYEQYFGPGTRLTVT.

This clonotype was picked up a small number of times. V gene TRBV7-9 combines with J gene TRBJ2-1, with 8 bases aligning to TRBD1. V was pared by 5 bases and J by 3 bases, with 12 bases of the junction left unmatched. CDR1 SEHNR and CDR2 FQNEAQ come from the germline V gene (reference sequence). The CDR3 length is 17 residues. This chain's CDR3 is CASSGGTGTGYYNEQFF. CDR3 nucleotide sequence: TGTGCCAGCAGCGGAGGGACCGGGACAGGTTACTACAATGAGCAGTTCTTC.

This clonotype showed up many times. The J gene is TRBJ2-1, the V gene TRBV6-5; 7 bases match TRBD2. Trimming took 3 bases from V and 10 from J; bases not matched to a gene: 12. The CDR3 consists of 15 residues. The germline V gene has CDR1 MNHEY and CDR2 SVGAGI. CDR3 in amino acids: CASSYGEGGYGEQFF. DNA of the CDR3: TGTGCCAGCAGTTATGGGGAGGGAGGGTACGGGGAGCAGTTCTTC.

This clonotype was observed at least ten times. The CDR3 loop is CSARGQGLDEQFF. The CDR3 DNA reads as TGCAGTGCTAGAGGACAGGGGTTGGATGAGCAGTTCTTC. The chain combines TRBV20-1 with TRBJ2-1; the match to TRBD1 covers 8 bases. Trimming took 1 base from V and 8 from J; bases not matched to a gene: 4. The CDR3 length is 13 residues. Germline V lookup: CDR1 DFQATT, CDR2 SNEGSKA (reference sequence).

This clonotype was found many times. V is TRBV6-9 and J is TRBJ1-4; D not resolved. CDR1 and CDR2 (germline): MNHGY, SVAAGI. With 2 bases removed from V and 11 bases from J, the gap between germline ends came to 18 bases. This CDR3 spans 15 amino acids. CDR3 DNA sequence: TGTGCCAGCAGTTATAAGGCGTGGGGAACGGAGAAACTGTTTTTT. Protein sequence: CASSYKAWGTEKLFF.

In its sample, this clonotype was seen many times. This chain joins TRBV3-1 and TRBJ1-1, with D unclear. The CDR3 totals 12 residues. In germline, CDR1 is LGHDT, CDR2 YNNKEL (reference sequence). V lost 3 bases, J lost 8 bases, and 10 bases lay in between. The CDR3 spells CASSQGGKEAFF. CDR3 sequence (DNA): TGTGCCAGCAGCCAGGGCGGAAAGGAAGCTTTCTTT.

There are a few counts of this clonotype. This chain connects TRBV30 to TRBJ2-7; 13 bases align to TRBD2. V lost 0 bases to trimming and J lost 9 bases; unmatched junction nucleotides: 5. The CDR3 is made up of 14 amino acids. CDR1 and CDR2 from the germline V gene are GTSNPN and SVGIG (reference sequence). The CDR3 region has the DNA TGTGCCTGGAGTGTAACTAGCGGGAGGGCCCGGCAGTACTTC. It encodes CAWSVTSGRARQYF.